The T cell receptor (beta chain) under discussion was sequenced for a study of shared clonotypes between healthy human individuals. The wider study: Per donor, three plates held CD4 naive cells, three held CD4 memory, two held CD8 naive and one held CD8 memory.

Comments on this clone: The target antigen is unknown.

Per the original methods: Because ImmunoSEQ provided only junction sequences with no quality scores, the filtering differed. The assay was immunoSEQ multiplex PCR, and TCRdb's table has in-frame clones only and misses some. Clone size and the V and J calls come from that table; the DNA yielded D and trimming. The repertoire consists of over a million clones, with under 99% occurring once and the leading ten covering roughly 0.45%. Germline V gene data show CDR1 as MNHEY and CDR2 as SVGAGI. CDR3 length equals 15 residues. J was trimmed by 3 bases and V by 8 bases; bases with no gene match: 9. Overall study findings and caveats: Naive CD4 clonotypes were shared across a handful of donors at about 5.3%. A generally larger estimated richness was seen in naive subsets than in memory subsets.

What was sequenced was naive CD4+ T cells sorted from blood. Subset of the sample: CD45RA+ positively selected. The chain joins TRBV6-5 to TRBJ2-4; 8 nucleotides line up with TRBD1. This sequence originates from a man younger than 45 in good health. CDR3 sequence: CASGRTGIGKNIQYF. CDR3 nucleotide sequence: TGTGCCAGCGGAAGGACAGGGATAGGCAAAAACATTCAGTACTTC.